Included here is one T cell receptor beta chain sequence, with context. Antigen specificity is unknown. Stated time point: week 5, during vaccination. Every vaccine dose comprised 300 ug of mutant IDH1 20-mer peptide plus topical imiquimod. This specimen comes from a study of a mutant IDH1 vaccine in newly diagnosed glioma. Per germline, CDR1 SGHVS and CDR2 FQNEAQ. Trimming stripped 0 bases from V and 6 bases from J, with 3 bases between. CDR3 size: 12 residues. Study results and limitations: No link was apparently found between pseudoprogression and changes in top peripheral T cell clonotypes.

Repertoires were generated with immunoSEQ multiplex PCR, while TCRdb's copy carries only in-frame clones and drops some. There are about 51,000 clones in the sample; 78% occur only once, and 1.8% lies in the top ten. The material was PBMCs, obtained from a glioma patient whose treatment included an IDH1 peptide vaccine. This clonotype originated in a woman in her forties with glioma. V usage is TRBV7-8 and J usage is TRBJ1-5; D remains unclear. CDR3 nucleotide sequence: TGTGCCAGCAGCTTAGCGGGTCAGCCCCAGCATTTT. Translating it yields CASSLAGQPQHF.